This T cell receptor (beta chain) was observed in a study of T cells in Graves' hyperthyroidism and ophthalmopathy. There are many counts of this clonotype. The antigen remains undetermined. The source material, RNA transcripts, was used to amplify TCR beta CDR3 regions. Initially, a first-round RT-PCR of the TCR CDR3 employed the HTBI primer set. MiXCR, applied by TCRdb to the multiplex PCR reads, yields one record per CDR3 protein. The profile shows approximately 400,000 distinct CDR3 sequences, 13% of them singletons. Points from the study as a whole: Most clonotypes that expanded in the thyroid above 0.001 also showed up in blood.

V was cut by 5 bases and J by 7 bases, with 15 bases left in between. Germline V gives CDR1 MNHNS, CDR2 SASEGT. The CDR3 covers 14 residues. Blood was sampled at initial diagnosis of hyperthyroidism, prior to onset of any ophthalmopathy symptoms. Each 10 ml fresh peripheral blood draw supplied the PBMCs. The receptor's source is a man younger than 45 with Graves' hyperthyroidism that later progressed to Graves' ophthalmopathy. The material sequenced was blood. The V and J genes are TRBV6-1 and TRBJ2-1, with D possibly called TRBD1 or TRBD2 (5 bases each). DNA of the CDR3: TGTGCCAGCAGTAGGGGAGAGAACAGGAATGAGCAGTTCTTC. The encoded protein is CASSRGENRNEQFF.